A selection of T cell receptor beta chains follows, all from one sample in a study of radiation and T cells in renal cell carcinoma. TCRdb's copy holds only in-frame clones and misses some; the assay was immunoSEQ multiplex PCR. The sample lists about 78,000 clones; 80% to 90% were seen once. The sample here was blood, taken from a patient whose treatment included radiotherapy and nephrectomy. The receptors here all came from a woman aged 70-85 years with renal cell carcinoma. Each CDR3 is given with its conserved first and last residue. A D gene is named only where the DNA matches it firmly. Some rows have no size entry. The others give once, few or many, or a class for an expanded clone.

j_call,v_call,d_call,clone_size,cdr3_length,cdr3_aa,cdr3_nt
TRBJ2-5,TRBV4-3,TRBD2,.,16,CASSQGGGGAIETQYF,TGCGCCAGCAGCCAAGGGGGCGGGGGGGCGATTGAGACCCAGTACTTC
TRBJ2-1,TRBV19,TRBD2,.,18,CARVGDGIAGSSYNEQFF,TGTGCCAGGGTGGGGGACGGTATAGCGGGTAGCTCCTACAATGAGCAGTTCTTC
TRBJ2-7,TRBV15,.,.,19,CATSRDLADPGSLSYEQYF,TGTGCCACCAGCAGAGATCTTGCCGACCCTGGGTCCCTCTCCTACGAGCAGTACTTC
TRBJ1-2,TRBV7-9,TRBD1,.,14,CASSLREQGDGYTF,TGTGCCAGCAGCTTGAGAGAACAGGGGGACGGCTACACCTTC
TRBJ2-4,TRBV5-6,TRBD1,.,14,CASSPDRVQNIQYF,TGTGCCAGCAGCCCCGACAGGGTCCAAAACATTCAGTACTTC
TRBJ1-2,TRBV27,.,few,13,CASSLAGSYGYTF,TGTGCCAGCAGTTTGGCAGGCTCATATGGCTACACCTTC
TRBJ1-3,TRBV4-1,.,.,19,CASSQVGTEGIGAGNTIYF,TGCGCCAGCAGCCAAGTGGGCACGGAGGGAATAGGGGCTGGAAACACCATATATTTT
TRBJ1-2,TRBV7-9,.,.,16,CASSLSAGRANYGYTF,TGTGCCAGCAGCTTATCCGCAGGTCGAGCTAACTATGGCTACACCTTC
TRBJ2-1,TRBV5-8,TRBD1,.,17,CASSTGQVVSSYNEQFF,TGTGCCAGCAGCACGGGACAGGTCGTAAGCTCCTACAATGAGCAGTTCTTC
TRBJ1-4,TRBV4-3,.,once,15,CASSQDRGGDEKLFF,TGCGCCAGCAGCCAAGATAGGGGGGGGGATGAAAAACTGTTTTTT
TRBJ2-3,TRBV4-3,TRBD2,.,16,CASSPIGGLAPDTQYF,TGCGCCAGCAGCCCTATAGGCGGACTAGCCCCTGATACGCAGTATTTT
TRBJ2-1,TRBV29-1,.,.,13,CSVEWDGNNEQFF,TGCAGCGTTGAATGGGACGGAAACAATGAGCAGTTCTTC
TRBJ1-2,TRBV20-1,.,.,11,CSARAGDGYTF,TGCAGTGCTAGGGCCGGGGATGGCTACACCTTC
TRBJ1-2,TRBV7-2,.,.,15,CASSSEGRVGYGYTF,TGTGCCAGCAGCTCCGAGGGGAGGGTAGGCTATGGCTACACCTTC
TRBJ2-3,TRBV19,.,.,14,CASSLSGVSDTQYF,TGTGCCAGTAGCCTAAGTGGGGTCTCAGATACGCAGTATTTT
TRBJ1-2,TRBV5-5,.,.,14,CASSLAPPDYGYTF,TGTGCCAGCAGCTTGGCTCCACCAGACTATGGCTACACCTTC
TRBJ2-7,TRBV5-1,.,.,15,CASSLGTGPSYEQYF,TGCGCCAGCAGCTTGGGTACAGGGCCGTCCTACGAGCAGTACTTC
TRBJ2-1,TRBV5-4,TRBD1,.,14,CASSLPGQGNEQFF,TGTGCCAGCAGCTTACCGGGACAGGGAAATGAGCAGTTCTTC
TRBJ2-7,TRBV6-1,.,.,14,CASSEGPVRGEQYF,TGTGCCAGCAGTGAAGGGCCAGTAAGAGGGGAGCAGTACTTC
TRBJ2-7,TRBV6-5,TRBD2,.,16,CASSSPRTSGAYEQYF,TGTGCCAGCAGTTCCCCGCGGACTAGCGGTGCCTACGAGCAGTACTTC
TRBJ2-3,TRBV5-3,TRBD2,.,16,CARPPRGGLSTDTQYF,TGTGCCAGACCCCCGCGCGGGGGGCTTAGCACAGATACGCAGTATTTT
TRBJ1-1,TRBV28,TRBD1,.,14,CASNTVNRGFEAFF,TGTGCCAGCAATACCGTAAACAGGGGGTTTGAAGCTTTCTTT
TRBJ1-4,TRBV5-8,.,.,14,CASSRERVREKLFF,TGTGCCAGCAGCCGGGAGAGGGTTCGCGAAAAACTGTTTTTT
TRBJ1-1,TRBV9,.,.,14,CASSVGGSGTEAFF,TGTGCCAGCAGCGTAGGGGGAAGCGGGACTGAAGCTTTCTTT
TRBJ2-5,TRBV7-2,.,.,14,CASSRGGAQETQYF,TGTGCCAGCAGCCGGGGCGGGGCACAAGAGACCCAGTACTTC
TRBJ2-7,TRBV28,.,once,16,CASSLMQGRGTYEQYF,TGTGCCAGCAGTTTGATGCAGGGGAGGGGAACCTACGAGCAGTACTTC
TRBJ1-2,TRBV30,.,.,11,CAWSEEEGYTF,TGTGCCTGGAGTGAGGAGGAGGGCTACACCTTC
TRBJ1-2,TRBV27,.,.,13,CASSPDRVYGYTF,TGTGCCAGCAGTCCTGACAGAGTCTATGGCTACACCTTC
TRBJ2-1,TRBV7-3,.,.,13,CASSRRRGNEQFF,TGTGCCAGCAGCCGGAGGCGGGGAAATGAGCAGTTCTTC
TRBJ2-5,TRBV2,.,.,15,CASSVEGGYQETQYF,TGTGCCAGCAGTGTGGAGGGGGGGTACCAAGAGACCCAGTACTTC
TRBJ1-3,TRBV7-6,TRBD1,.,14,CASSSPDRGNTIYF,TGTGCCAGCAGCTCCCCCGACAGGGGGAACACCATATATTTT
TRBJ1-2,TRBV28,.,.,13,CASSLPANYGYTF,TGTGCCAGCAGTTTGCCGGCTAACTATGGCTACACCTTC